What follows are 20 T cell receptor beta chains derived from one specimen sequenced in a study of cytomegalovirus exposure and HLA in healthy donors. Researchers ran the PCR with 60 Vbeta and 13 Jbeta primers. Profiled with immunoSEQ multiplex PCR; TCRdb holds only in-frame clones, not every one. The data contain 150,000 to 200,000 clones, around 80% of them singletons. Sequenced: PBMCs. The receptors come from a woman in her thirties or forties in good health and CMV-seropositive.

The rearrangement uses TRBV7-2 and TRBJ2-5, with 16 nucleotides matching TRBD2. The CDR3 loop spans 17 amino acids. The V segment lost 5 bases and the J segment 4 bases; nucleotides outside the gene matches: 7. CDR1 and CDR2 from the germline V gene are SGHTA and FQGNSA. The CDR3 DNA reads TGTGCCAGCAGCGCACCCGGGACTAGCGGGAGGGGAGAGACCCAGTACTTC. Translating gives CASSAPGTSGRGETQYF.

This clone was seen once. The chain combines TRBV7-6 with TRBJ2-3; 7 nucleotides align to TRBD2. Germline trimming cut 6 bases from V and 0 bases from J; bases unmatched to any gene: 12. The germline V gene has CDR1 SGHVS and CDR2 FNYEAQ. CDR3 size: 17 residues. CDR3 DNA sequence: TGTGCCAGCAGTACAGCGGGGCGGTCTTCTAGCACAGATACGCAGTATTTT. Translated, it gives CASSTAGRSSSTDTQYF.

This chain connects TRBV4-1 to TRBJ1-4, with D unclear. V was trimmed by 0 bases and J by 8 bases, leaving 19 bases between them. The CDR3 consists of 17 residues. Per the germline V gene, CDR1 is MGHRA and CDR2 is YSYEKL. CDR3 DNA sequence: TGCGCCAGCAGCCAAGATTTCCCGACCTCTTCGGGAGAAAAACTGTTTTTT. Translating it yields CASSQDFPTSSGEKLFF.

The chain has TRBV7-9 and TRBJ2-6, with D tentatively TRBD1 (6 bases). The V gene lost 2 bases and the J gene lost 4 bases, with 9 bases spanning the gap. The V gene's germline CDR1 is SEHNR and CDR2 FQNEAQ (reference sequence). The CDR3 runs 15 residues. In nucleotides, the CDR3 is TGTGCCAGCAGCTTACTGGGGGCCGGGGCCAACGTCCTGACTTTC. It codes for CASSLLGAGANVLTF.

The chain has TRBV12-5 and TRBJ2-5, with a possible D match to TRBD2 (6 bases). The germline CDR1 and CDR2 sequences are LGHNT and FRNRAP. This CDR3 region has 13 residues. The V and J ends lost 4 bases and 2 bases respectively, with 8 bases between them. CDR3 amino acids: CASGSSGQETQYF. The CDR3 DNA reads as TGTGCTAGTGGTTCCAGCGGGCAAGAGACCCAGTACTTC.

V is TRBV30 and J is TRBJ2-3; 9 nucleotides match TRBD1. V was clipped by 3 bases and J by 3 bases; unmatched bases: 1. The CDR3 loop spans 13 amino acids. The V gene's germline CDR1 is GTSNPN and CDR2 SVGIG (reference sequence). CDR3 protein: CAWRQGATDTQYF. CDR3 DNA: TGTGCCTGGAGACAGGGGGCGACAGATACGCAGTATTTT.

The chain couples TRBV9 to TRBJ2-1; TRBD2 is a possible D gene (6 bases). Germline-derived CDR1 and CDR2 are SGDLS and YYNGEE. Deletions cut 4 bases from V and 2 bases from J, with 19 bases between. CDR3 length: 17 residues. CDR3 in DNA: TGTGCCAGCAGCCCACAAGAATGGGACTCCCCCTACAATGAGCAGTTCTTC. Translating it yields CASSPQEWDSPYNEQFF.

The chain links TRBV20-1 to TRBJ1-1; D is ambiguous. Looked up from germline, CDR1 is DFQATT and CDR2 is SNEGSKA (reference sequence). The V end lost 4 bases, the J end lost 5 bases, and 8 bases lay between the germline ends. The CDR3 has 11 amino acids. CDR3 region: CSAKRVTEAFF. The CDR3, as DNA: TGCAGTGCTAAGCGGGTTACTGAAGCTTTCTTT.

This clone was counted between two and nine times. Here the CDR3 reads CASSLRGSYEQYF. Written as DNA, the CDR3 is TGTGCCAGCTCACTTCGGGGCTCCTACGAGCAGTACTTC. V and J are TRBV18 and TRBJ2-7, with D possibly matching TRBD2 (5 bases). Germline-derived CDR1 and CDR2 are KGHSH and LQKENI. Trimming took off 4 bases at V and 0 bases at J, with 7 bases between the two ends. The CDR3 covers 13 residues.

The chain has TRBV29-1 and TRBJ1-2; perhaps TRBD1 as D (6 bases). The V gene's germline CDR1 is SQVTM and CDR2 ANQGSEA. There are 13 residues in the CDR3. Trimming removed 4 bases at V and 3 bases at J, with 12 bases between. CDR3 coding DNA: TGCAGCGTTGGGGGGGGCGCGGACTATGGCTACACCTTC. This gives the protein CSVGGGADYGYTF. Variable domain in full (rest from reference TRBV29-1 and TRBJ1-2): SAVISQKPSRDICQRGTSLTIQCQVDSQVTMMFWYRQQPGQSLTLIATANQGSEATYESGFVIDKFPISRPNLTFSTLTVSNMSPEDSSIYLCSVGGGADYGYTFGSGTRLTVV.

The chain joins TRBV6-5 to TRBJ2-1; perhaps TRBD2 as D (6 bases). With 6 bases removed from V and 9 bases from J, the gap between germline ends came to 15 bases. CDR1 is MNHEY, CDR2 SVGAGI, per germline. The CDR3 loop spans 13 amino acids. CDR3 sequence: CASSRGTAGEQFF. The CDR3 nucleotides read TGTGCCAGCAGCCGCGGCACAGCGGGTGAGCAGTTCTTC.

The DNA for the CDR3 is TGTGCCAGCAGCGAGGGCACTAGCGGAGCTAGCACAGATACGCAGTATTTT. As protein: CASSEGTSGASTDTQYF. The chain uses TRBV5-4 and TRBJ2-3, with TRBD2 matching 8 bases. V trimming: 4 bases; J trimming: 0 bases; junction bases outside the gene matches: 10. Germline assignment: CDR1 SGHNT and CDR2 YYREEE (reference sequence). The CDR3 covers 17 residues. Using reference TRBV5-4 and TRBJ2-3 for the parts outside the CDR3, the full variable domain is ETGVTQSPTHLIKTRGQQVTLRCSSQSGHNTVSWYQQALGQGPQFIFQYYREEENGRGNFPPRFSGLQFPNYSSELNVNALELDDSALYLCASSEGTSGASTDTQYFGPGTRLTVL.

The chain joins TRBV10-3 to TRBJ2-1, with D perhaps matching TRBD2 (5 bases). Trimming pared 2 bases from V and 4 bases from J, leaving 6 bases between. Germline CDR1 is ENHRY and CDR2 is SYGVKD. The CDR3 covers 13 residues. CDR3: CAISEREYNEQFF. The CDR3 bases are TGTGCCATCAGTGAGCGGGAATACAATGAGCAGTTCTTC.

The gene calls are TRBV27 and TRBJ2-2; possible D gene TRBD2, 5 bases. The CDR3 extends over 15 amino acids. V lost 2 bases, J lost 5 bases, and 12 bases lay in between. Germline loops: CDR1 MNHEY, CDR2 SMNVEV (reference sequence). The CDR3 is CASSLVNTGTGELFF. CDR3 DNA sequence: TGTGCCAGCAGTTTAGTTAATACGGGGACCGGGGAGCTGTTTTTT.

This clone was found once. V gene TRBV6-1 combines with J gene TRBJ2-1; TRBD1 is a possible D gene (6 bases). CDR1 is MNHNS and CDR2 is SASEGT in the germline V gene. With 7 bases removed from V and 6 bases from J, the gap between germline ends came to 16 bases. The CDR3 contains 14 residues. For the CDR3, the DNA is TGTGCCAGCACCATAAACAGGGCCGGCAATGAGCAGTTCTTC. Protein sequence: CASTINRAGNEQFF.

This clone has only one observation. The rearrangement joins TRBV4-3 to TRBJ2-3, with TRBD2 as a possible D gene (6 bases). The V end lost 4 bases, the J end lost 8 bases, and 28 bases lay between the germline ends. This CDR3 contains 18 residues. Germline V CDR1 and CDR2: LGHNA, YSLEER. CDR3 bases: TGCGCCAGCAGCCTTGCCCAAGGAGGGGCAGGGTTAACCGCTACGCAGTATTTT. It translates to CASSLAQGGAGLTATQYF.

This chain links TRBV4-2 with TRBJ2-3, with TRBD2 identical over 8 bases. The V and J ends lost 0 bases and 6 bases, in that order; junction bases with no gene match: 14. This CDR3 has 18 amino acids. CDR1 is LGHNA, CDR2 YNFKEQ, per germline. The CDR3: CASSQESSAGGGRDTQYF. DNA of the CDR3: TGTGCCAGCAGCCAAGAGAGTAGCGCGGGAGGAGGGAGGGATACGCAGTATTTT.

The gene calls are TRBV5-8 and TRBJ2-1; 8 nucleotides line up with TRBD2. With V trimmed by 0 bases and J by 2 bases, 7 bases remained unmatched. CDR1 is SGHTS, CDR2 YDEGEE, per germline. The CDR3 consists of 17 residues. CDR3 sequence: CASSLGQLAVPYNEQFF. Written as DNA, the CDR3 is TGTGCCAGCAGCTTGGGACAACTAGCGGTCCCCTACAATGAGCAGTTCTTC.

The chain uses TRBV10-3 and TRBJ2-3; weak D call: TRBD2 (6 bases). Germline V gene sequence: CDR1 ENHRY, CDR2 SYGVKD. The CDR3 loop spans 15 amino acids. Trimming left V 2 bases short and J 2 bases short, with 11 bases between. CDR3 sequence (DNA): TGTGCCATCAGTGAGGCGCGGGACCTCACAGATACGCAGTATTTT. Residues: CAISEARDLTDTQYF.

This chain connects TRBV6-5 to TRBJ1-2; D ambiguous. Germline CDR1 MNHEY, CDR2 SVGAGI. The CDR3 is made up of 13 amino acids. V was cut by 0 bases and J by 7 bases, with 9 bases left in between. The CDR3 region has the DNA TGTGCCAGCAGTTACTCGGAGCCCGGTGGCTACACCTTC. Its translation is CASSYSEPGGYTF.